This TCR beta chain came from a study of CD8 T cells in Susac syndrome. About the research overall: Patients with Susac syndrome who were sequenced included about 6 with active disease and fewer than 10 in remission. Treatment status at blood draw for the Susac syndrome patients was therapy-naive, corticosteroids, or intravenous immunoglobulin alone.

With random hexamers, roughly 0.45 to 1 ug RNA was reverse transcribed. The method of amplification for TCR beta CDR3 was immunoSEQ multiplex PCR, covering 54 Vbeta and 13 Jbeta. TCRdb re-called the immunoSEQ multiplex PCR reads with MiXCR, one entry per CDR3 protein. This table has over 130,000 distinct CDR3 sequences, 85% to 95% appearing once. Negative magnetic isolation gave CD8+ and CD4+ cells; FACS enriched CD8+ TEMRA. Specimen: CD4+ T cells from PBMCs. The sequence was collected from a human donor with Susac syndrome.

The CDR3: CSAPANYGYTF. CDR3 DNA sequence: TGCAGTGCTCCCGCGAACTATGGCTACACCTTC. This rearrangement joins TRBV20-1 to TRBJ1-2, with unresolved D. Germline lookup yields CDR1 DFQATT and CDR2 SNEGSKA (reference sequence). Trimming cost V 5 bases and J 2 bases, with 6 bases left between them. This CDR3 has 11 residues.